The 27 T cell receptor beta chains below were found in one sample sequenced in a study of OX40 agonist ivuxolimab in advanced cancers. Using immunoSEQ multiplex PCR, the repertoire was profiled, and TCRdb retains in-frame clones only, with some absent. Here the sample spans 42,000 or so clones, over 75% being singletons. This material consisted of CD4+ or CD8+ T cells sorted from blood, taken in a trial of the OX40 agonist ivuxolimab. The receptors were sampled from an adult with an advanced solid tumor such as melanoma, head and neck, liver or kidney cancer.

The chain uses TRBV5-1 and TRBJ2-1, with a tentative D call TRBD2 (6 bases). The CDR3 length is 15 residues. Germline CDR1 reads SGHRS; CDR2 reads YFSETQ. The V end lost 4 bases, the J end lost 4 bases, and 15 bases lay between the germline ends. The CDR3 nucleotides are TGCGCCAGCAGCCAATCTAGCGACACATACAATGAGCAGTTCTTC. Its protein product is CASSQSSDTYNEQFF. Together with reference TRBV5-1 and TRBJ2-1, the CDR3 gives the full variable domain: KAGVTQTPRYLIKTRGQQVTLSCSPISGHRSVSWYQQTPGQGLQFLFEYFSETQRNKGNFPGRFSGRQFSNSRSEMNVSTLELGDSALYLCASSQSSDTYNEQFFGPGTRLTVL.

V and J are TRBV4-3 and TRBJ2-1; D ambiguous. Between the trimmed V and J ends, which lost 1 base and 4 bases, there was a span of 5 bases. In germline, CDR1 is LGHNA, CDR2 YSLEER. The CDR3 spans 13 residues. The CDR3 DNA reads TGCGCCAGCAGCCAAGTGATATACAATGAGCAGTTCTTC. It translates to CASSQVIYNEQFF.

This clone occurred a few times. This rearrangement joins TRBV19 to TRBJ2-1; TRBD2 agrees at 9 bases. J gave up 10 bases and V 7 bases, and 17 bases lay outside the gene matches. The germline V gene encodes CDR1 LNHDA and CDR2 SQIVND (reference sequence). CDR3 length: 16 amino acids. CDR3 sequence: CASTLRGGTSSGEQFF. CDR3 coding DNA: TGTGCCAGTACCCTCAGGGGAGGGACTAGCAGTGGGGAGCAGTTCTTC. Using reference TRBV19 and TRBJ2-1 for the parts outside the CDR3, the full variable domain is DGGITQSPKYLFRKEGQNVTLSCEQNLNHDAMYWYRQDPGQGLRLIYYSQIVNDFQKGDIAEGYSVSREKKESFPLTVTSAQKNPTAFYLCASTLRGGTSSGEQFFGPGTRLTVL.

CDR3 in DNA: TGTGCCAGCAGTAACAGGGGCGGCACAGATACGCAGTATTTT. This sequence encodes CASSNRGGTDTQYF. The V gene is TRBV6-5, the J gene TRBJ2-3; 7 bases agree with TRBD1. J lost 1 base, V lost 5 bases, and 3 bases had no gene match. This CDR3 has 14 amino acids. CDR1 MNHEY and CDR2 SVGAGI come from the germline V gene.

This chain connects TRBV4-3 to TRBJ2-5; no definite D call. CDR3 length: 13 residues. The germline V gene has CDR1 LGHNA and CDR2 YSLEER. V was pared by 4 bases and J by 2 bases, with 8 bases between. The CDR3 DNA is TGCGCCAGCAGCCTCCGACTGCAAGAGACCCAGTACTTC. This gives the protein CASSLRLQETQYF.

The CDR3, as DNA: TGTGCCAGCAGCTTATGGACAGGGGCCTACAATGAGCAGTTCTTC. The encoded protein is CASSLWTGAYNEQFF. The rearrangement links TRBV5-4 to TRBJ2-1; 9 bases fit TRBD1. Germline CDR1 is SGHNT and CDR2 is YYREEE (reference sequence). Trimming at V came to 2 bases and at J to 2 bases, leaving 2 bases not matched to a gene. CDR3 length: 15 residues.

The chain is built from TRBV28 and TRBJ2-2; 12 nucleotides agree with TRBD2. Germline assignment: CDR1 MDHEN and CDR2 SYDVKM. This CDR3 comprises 16 residues. V trimming: 3 bases; J trimming: 4 bases; junction bases outside the gene matches: 3. In DNA form, the CDR3 reads TGTGCCAGCAGTTTGGAGACTAGCGGGAGCACCGGGGAGCTGTTTTTT. It translates to CASSLETSGSTGELFF.

This sequence joins TRBV9 and TRBJ2-7; 11 positions match TRBD1. V shed 4 bases and J 3 bases; nucleotides not matched to a gene: 6. The CDR3 spans 15 residues. From germline, CDR1 is SGDLS and CDR2 YYNGEE. CDR3 amino acids: CASSISGTGGYEQYF. DNA for the CDR3: TGTGCCAGCAGCATCTCCGGGACAGGGGGCTACGAGCAGTACTTC.

In its sample, this clone was seen a few times. The rearrangement uses TRBV10-3 and TRBJ2-2, with TRBD2 matching over 7 bases. Germline CDR1 reads ENHRY; CDR2 reads SYGVKD. V shed 5 bases, J shed 3 bases, and the junction held 3 bases outside the gene matches. This CDR3 has 14 amino acids. CDR3 coding DNA: TGTGCCATCAGTAGCGGGATTCACACCGGGGAGCTGTTTTTT. This translates into CAISSGIHTGELFF.

The chain is built from TRBV18 and TRBJ1-1; D gene ambiguous. The germline gives CDR1 KGHSH, CDR2 LQKENI. The CDR3 contains 14 residues. Trimming took 5 bases from V and 1 from J, leaving 11 bases between them. This CDR3 is CASSDRAANTEAFF. The CDR3 nucleotides read TGTGCCAGCTCAGACCGGGCGGCGAACACTGAAGCTTTCTTT.

The genes are TRBV5-6 and TRBJ1-2; D call uncertain. The CDR3 extends over 16 amino acids. CDR1 and CDR2 from the germline V gene are SGHDT and YYEEEE. The V end lost 3 bases, the J end lost 3 bases, and 18 bases lay between the germline ends. Written as DNA, the CDR3 is TGTGCCAGCAGCTCATCATCCTTAACACGATACTATGGCTACACCTTC. Its protein product is CASSSSSLTRYYGYTF.

The V gene is TRBV28, the J gene TRBJ1-5; D remains unclear. With 4 bases removed from V and 0 bases from J, the gap between germline ends came to 22 bases. CDR1 and CDR2 (germline): MDHEN, SYDVKM. This CDR3 comprises 19 residues. The CDR3 sequence is CASSSSGGWAPHSNQPQHF. The CDR3 DNA follows: TGTGCCAGCAGTTCCAGCGGAGGGTGGGCCCCTCATAGCAATCAGCCCCAGCATTTT.

The chain employs TRBV4-1 and TRBJ2-1, with a weak D call TRBD2 (6 bases). CDR3 length: 20 residues. Deletions cut 1 base from V and 10 bases from J, with 32 bases between. Germline assignment: CDR1 MGHRA and CDR2 YSYEKL. CDR3 residues: CASSQGRLGLSREAGREQFF. The CDR3 DNA reads TGCGCCAGCAGCCAAGGAAGGCTGGGACTCTCCAGGGAGGCCGGCAGGGAGCAGTTCTTC.

This rearrangement joins TRBV7-8 to TRBJ2-7; TRBD1 matches 7 bases. The V and J ends lost 7 bases and 6 bases, in that order; junction bases with no gene match: 9. Germline V gene sequence: CDR1 SGHVS, CDR2 FQNEAQ. The CDR3 is 13 amino acids. The CDR3 protein is CASTFLQGSEQYF. CDR3 nucleotides: TGTGCCAGCACATTTTTACAGGGGAGCGAGCAGTACTTC.

The chain combines TRBV6-6 with TRBJ2-7; D is unresolved. V shed 6 bases and J shed 6 bases, with 12 bases lying between them. The CDR3 has 12 residues. In germline, CDR1 is MNHNY, CDR2 SVGAGI (reference sequence). The CDR3 region has the DNA TGTGCCAGCAGGCCGACCGGGTCCGAGCAGTACTTC. It codes for CASRPTGSEQYF.

DNA of the CDR3: TGTGCCAGTAGTATAGCAGGGATCGGCTATGGCTACACCTTC. As protein: CASSIAGIGYGYTF. The J gene is TRBJ1-2, the V gene TRBV19; maybe TRBD1 (5 bases). V lost 1 base to trimming and J lost 4 bases, with 10 bases between them. The germline CDR1 and CDR2 sequences are LNHDA and SQIVND (reference sequence). The CDR3 is made up of 14 amino acids.

The V gene is TRBV4-1, the J gene TRBJ1-5; 9 bases are a match to TRBD1. Unmatched junction bases numbered 7, after V lost 4 bases and J lost 9 bases. The germline V gene encodes CDR1 MGHRA and CDR2 YSYEKL. The CDR3 consists of 14 residues. The CDR3 DNA is TGCGCCAGCAGCCCCAGGGACAGGGATTTGCCCCAGCATTTT. This codes for CASSPRDRDLPQHF.

The rearrangement links TRBV18 to TRBJ2-7, with 7 bases fitting TRBD2. CDR3 length equals 17 residues. Germline V gives CDR1 KGHSH, CDR2 LQKENI. Trimming took 3 bases from V and 2 from J; bases not matched to a gene: 13. The CDR3 protein is CASSPGGGGDKTYEQYF. The CDR3 bases are TGTGCCAGCTCACCCGGCGGCGGGGGAGACAAAACCTACGAGCAGTACTTC.

J is TRBJ2-1 and V is TRBV6-5, with a tentative D call TRBD1 (5 bases). CDR3 length equals 16 residues. CDR1 and CDR2 (germline): MNHEY, SVGAGI. V lost 2 bases and J 3 bases, leaving 14 bases between the germline ends. In DNA, the CDR3 is TGTGCCAGCAGTTACGAATCAGGGCAGGGCTACAATGAGCAGTTCTTC. Residues: CASSYESGQGYNEQFF.

The chain links TRBV19 to TRBJ1-2, with no clear D. Per germline, CDR1 LNHDA and CDR2 SQIVND (reference sequence). Trimming removed 4 bases at V and 4 bases at J, with 10 bases between. This CDR3 comprises 13 residues. The CDR3 loop reads CASSRILGYGYTF. In DNA, the CDR3 is TGTGCCAGTAGTAGAATTTTAGGCTATGGCTACACCTTC.

This chain links TRBV25-1 with TRBJ2-7, with D uncertain. The CDR3 has 15 amino acids. Germline-derived CDR1 and CDR2 are MGHDK and SYGVNS. V was clipped by 0 bases and J by 0 bases, with 9 bases between them. This CDR3 is CASSEYNSPSYEQYF. The CDR3 nucleotides are TGTGCCAGCAGTGAATATAACAGTCCCTCCTACGAGCAGTACTTC.

This clone was detected only once. V and J are TRBV29-1 and TRBJ2-2; 7 nucleotides align to TRBD1. CDR3 length: 14 residues. Looked up from germline, CDR1 is SQVTM and CDR2 is ANQGSEA. V dropped 3 bases and J dropped 4; count of bases not matched to a gene: 5. CDR3 protein: CSVDRGSVTGELFF. The CDR3 region has the DNA TGCAGCGTTGACAGGGGGTCGGTCACCGGGGAGCTGTTTTTT.

This chain connects TRBV7-3 to TRBJ1-1; 7 bases are a match to TRBD1. V lost 4 bases to trimming and J lost 1 base; unmatched junction nucleotides: 3. Germline assignment: CDR1 SGHTA and CDR2 FQGTGA. There are 14 residues in the CDR3. The CDR3 loop reads CASSSTGENTEAFF. The CDR3, as DNA: TGTGCCAGCAGCTCAACAGGGGAGAACACTGAAGCTTTCTTT.

The CDR3 DNA follows: TGTGCCAGCTCACCGGTTACGGGGGCGACCGGGGAGCTGTTTTTT. This codes for CASSPVTGATGELFF. The chain is built from TRBV18 and TRBJ2-2, with D perhaps TRBD1 or TRBD2 (6 bases each). V gave up 3 bases and J gave up 5 bases, with 13 bases separating them. CDR1 and CDR2 (germline): KGHSH, LQKENI. The CDR3 is 15 amino acids.

This clone was counted between two and nine times. The chain combines TRBV5-1 with TRBJ1-4, with 7 bases that match TRBD1. From germline, CDR1 is SGHRS and CDR2 YFSETQ. CDR3 length: 15 amino acids. The junction had 5 bases not matched to a gene; V was cut back by 3 bases and J by 3 bases. DNA of the CDR3: TGCGCCAGCAGCTCAGGGGGGGTGTCTAATGAAAAACTGTTTTTT. Translation gives CASSSGGVSNEKLFF.

In DNA, the CDR3 is TGTGCCAGCAGTAGTCAGGGGGCCGGGGGAGAGACCCAGTACTTC. Translating it yields CASSSQGAGGETQYF. This sequence joins TRBV27 and TRBJ2-5, with 8 bases matching TRBD1. This CDR3 has 15 residues. Germline trimming cut 5 bases from V and 4 bases from J; bases unmatched to any gene: 9. CDR1 MNHEY and CDR2 SMNVEV come from the germline V gene (reference sequence).

The V gene is TRBV2, the J gene TRBJ2-3; tentatively, D is TRBD2 (5 bases). V was clipped by 10 bases and J by 2 bases, with 13 bases between them. Germline-derived CDR1 and CDR2 are SNHLY and FYNNEI. The CDR3 covers 13 residues. For the CDR3, the DNA is TGTGCCACAAAGCGGACCTACACAGATACGCAGTATTTT. Protein: CATKRTYTDTQYF. Complete variable domain (other parts from reference TRBV2 and TRBJ2-3): EPEVTQTPSHQVTQMGQEVILRCVPISNHLYFYWYRQILGQKVEFLVSFYNNEISEKSEIFDDQFSVERPDGSNFTLKIRSTKLEDSAMYFCATKRTYTDTQYFGPGTRLTVL.